This T cell receptor (beta chain) was identified during a study of blood T cell repertoires in COVID-19. Study in general: PBMCs, B-cell-depleted T cells, or T cells provided the cDNA or gDNA that made up the material.

This clone was recorded only once. In the authors' methods: Estimation of nucleated cell counts relied on the amplification of reference gene primers. TCRdb's table, derived via immunoSEQ multiplex PCR, lists solely in-frame clones and lacks some. V, J and clone size are those of that table, while D and trimming were read from the DNA. The sample lists tens of thousands of clones, about 90% seen once, with roughly 8% in the top ten. The CDR3 length is 13 residues. Losses at the gene ends were 2 bases for V and 4 bases for J; bases not matched to a gene: 1. Germline CDR1 is MDHEN and CDR2 is SYDVKM. Material: peripheral blood. The source of this sequence is a man between 45 and 60 years old with active COVID-19. The J gene is TRBJ2-7, the V gene TRBV28; 8 nucleotides match TRBD1. The CDR3 nucleotides are TGTGCCAGCAGTTTAACAGGGGGTTACGAGCAGTACTTC. This codes for CASSLTGGYEQYF.